This T cell receptor (beta chain) was recorded in a study of blood T cell repertoires in COVID-19 (TCRdb year 2020). Describing the broader study: Samples covering the acute and convalescent phases of COVID-19 were provided by collaborators in the United States, Italy and Spain. The material from the prospective study consisted of cDNA or gDNA derived from T cells, B-cell-depleted T cells, or PBMCs. Deeply sampled blood TCRbeta repertoires from subjects exposed to, actively infected with, or recovered from COVID-19 were included in the dataset. A freely available public database, intended as a resource for researchers studying the immune response to SARS-CoV-2, is where the repertoires were released. Samples were obtained from the ongoing ImmuneRACE study (first 160 participants) and from about 1,300 subjects provided by 6 global collaborators. A de-identified subject ID, COVID-19 status, age in years and sex were almost always included in the sample metadata. Where available, HLA class I and class II types were obtained from metadata supplied by the sample provider rather than from assay-based typing. Broad study findings and their caveats: The amount of clinical and demographic metadata varied by source and participant and was provided uncurated.

The immunoSEQ Assay, a bias-controlled multiplex PCR, was used to amplify TCRbeta CDR3 regions from genomic DNA. In the authors' own workflow: The number of nucleated cells in each sample was estimated from the amplification of reference gene primers within the assay. To quantify the absolute abundance of each unique TCRbeta CDR3 rearrangement, sequence reads were collapsed and filtered. For each sample, productive Simpson clonality was calculated by taking the square root of Simpson's diversity index across productive rearrangements. TCRdb took this table from immuneACCESS and kept in-frame rearrangements with V and J called. Such tables lack part of the clones; where checked against another copy, unresolved V genes explain under half of the gap, and the rest is unexplained. V, J and clone size are taken as reported in that table, and D and trimming were inferred from the DNA itself. The sample yields about 230,000 clones; roughly 79% were counted once. Jointly, the top ten make up roughly 8% of the sample.

The germline V gene (reference sequence) specifies MNHNY as CDR1 and SVGAGI as CDR2. The CDR3 numbers 14 residues from cysteine through phenylalanine. Only the CDR3 DNA stays, 42 bases, in frame from base 1. The V end loses 5 bases and the J end loses 4 bases, and a stretch of 15 bases separates them. One collaborating source in Seattle enrolled patients during active infection and followed them longitudinally through the course of disease. Each collaborating institution followed its own protocols to collect whole blood in K2EDTA tubes. For TCRbeta analysis, collaborators shipped samples as frozen whole blood, isolated PBMCs, or DNA extracted from either of those sample types. This clone was counted once. Its antigen is unknown. The record has no base qualities; no much larger clone is one base away.

The rearranged chain carries TRBV6-6 and TRBJ2-7; a tentative D call is TRBD1 (5 bases match). This receptor was identified in a woman older than 75 with COVID-19, enrolled during active disease. Material for sequencing was peripheral blood. The CDR3 protein is CASSVQGDAYEQYF. The DNA is TGTGCCAGCAGTGTCCAGGGCGATGCTTACGAGCAGTACTTC.